The rows below give T cell receptor beta chains drawn from one sample of a study of T cells after yellow fever vaccination. MiXCR was run by TCRdb on the 5' RACE reads, yielding one entry per CDR3 protein. This sample yields over 110,000 distinct CDR3 sequences, of which roughly 8% are seen a single time; around 0.73% belongs to the top ten. The specimen comprised CD4+ T cells sorted from PBMCs, sampled 5 days after the yellow fever booster vaccination. These TCRs come from a young man who received the YFV17D yellow fever vaccine. Both conserved end residues are part of each CDR3. D genes are given only for firm matches. Clone size is stated in some rows and not others, as once, few, many or a class when expanded.

TRBJ2-5,-,TRBV20-1,many,TGCAGTGTTCGGCGGGGCCAAGAGACCCAGTACTTC,CSVRRGQETQYF
TRBJ2-1,-,TRBV4-3,many,TGCGCCAGCAGCCAAGTTCGCACCTCCGGCTCCTACAATGAGCAGTTCTTC,CASSQVRTSGSYNEQFF
TRBJ2-1,-,TRBV28,many,TGTGCCAGCAGTTTAAGGACAGAGATCGCGTCCAATGAGCAGTTCTTC,CASSLRTEIASNEQFF
TRBJ2-5,TRBD1,TRBV7-8,many,TGTGCCAGCAGCTTAGGGACAGGGAGGGAGACCCAGTACTTC,CASSLGTGRETQYF
TRBJ2-2,-,TRBV19,-,TGTGCCAGTAGTGCCCGAAGGGGGTACACCGGGGAGCTGTTTTTT,CASSARRGYTGELFF
TRBJ1-5,-,TRBV7-2,many,TGTGCCAGCAGCTTAGAAATAGGGGGTGGTCAGCCCCAGCATTTT,CASSLEIGGGQPQHF
TRBJ2-7,-,TRBV4-3,many,TGCGCCAGCAGCCCCCGACTAGTGTCTGCCTACGAGCAGTACTTC,CASSPRLVSAYEQYF
TRBJ2-5,-,TRBV5-8,-,TGTGCCAGCAGATCGCCGGCAGAACAACAAGAGACCCAGTACTTC,CASRSPAEQQETQYF
TRBJ1-2,TRBD1,TRBV5-4,-,TGTGCCAGCAGCCGAACCCCGGGACAGGGTAACTATGGCTACACCTTC,CASSRTPGQGNYGYTF
TRBJ2-3,-,TRBV29-1,many,TGCAGCGTCCGGACACCCCGAGGTCCAGATACGCAGTATTTT,CSVRTPRGPDTQYF
TRBJ1-1,-,TRBV27,-,TGTGCCAGCAGTTTATCAGGGACTCAGGGCACTGAAGCTTTCTTT,CASSLSGTQGTEAFF
TRBJ2-1,TRBD1,TRBV5-1,many,TGCGCCAGCAGCTGGAACAGGGGTTTCGACAATGAGCAGTTCTTC,CASSWNRGFDNEQFF
TRBJ2-7,-,TRBV18,many,TGTGCCAGCTCACCTATGAACAGGTTCTCCTACGAGCAGTACTTC,CASSPMNRFSYEQYF
TRBJ2-1,-,TRBV5-1,many,TGCGCCAGCAGCTTAGAGGGGATGACATACAATGAGCAGTTCTTC,CASSLEGMTYNEQFF
TRBJ1-1,TRBD1,TRBV6-2/TRBV6-3,many,TGTGCCAGCAGCTCCCTTCGACAGGGTGACACTGAAGCTTTCTTT,CASSSLRQGDTEAFF
TRBJ2-7,-,TRBV12-3/TRBV12-4,many,TGTGCCAGCAGTTTAGAGGGTGGAGTGGGGTACTTC,CASSLEGGVGYF
TRBJ2-7,TRBD1,TRBV20-1,many,TGCAGTGCTAGAGCGACAGGGAGAATCTACGAGCAGTACTTC,CSARATGRIYEQYF
TRBJ2-7,TRBD2,TRBV12-3/TRBV12-4,many,TGTGCCAGCAGCCCTGGACTAGCGGGAGGAAACTACGAGCAGTACTTC,CASSPGLAGGNYEQYF
TRBJ2-1,TRBD2,TRBV12-3/TRBV12-4,few,TGTGCCAGCAGTTTAACGGGAGGGCCTGGTGAGCAGTTCTTC,CASSLTGGPGEQFF
TRBJ2-4,TRBD2,TRBV5-1,many,TGCGCCAGCAGCGTTGAAAGCGGGACTAAAAACATTCAGTACTTC,CASSVESGTKNIQYF
TRBJ2-6,-,TRBV7-2,many,TGTGCCAGCAGCACAGGACCTGGGGCCAACGTCCTGACTTTC,CASSTGPGANVLTF
TRBJ2-1,-,TRBV10-3,many,TGTGCCATCAGTGACAGGGGCAATGAGCAGTTCTTC,CAISDRGNEQFF
TRBJ1-4,-,TRBV9,-,TGTGCCAGCAGCGTAGCAGGGACGGGTGAAAAACTGTTTTTT,CASSVAGTGEKLFF
TRBJ1-6,-,TRBV19,many,TGTGCCAGTAGGAGGACAGTCAATTCACCCCTCCACTTT,CASRRTVNSPLHF
TRBJ2-3,-,TRBV20-1,many,TGCAGTGCTAGAGATTGGGGGTTGTCCACAGATACGCAGTATTTT,CSARDWGLSTDTQYF
TRBJ1-5,TRBD1,TRBV5-1,few,TGCGCCAGCAGCCCGGATTCGACAGGGGGCAATCAGCCCCAGCATTTT,CASSPDSTGGNQPQHF
TRBJ1-4,-,TRBV7-8,many,TGTGCCAGCAGCGGACTAAGGGAAAAACTGTTTTTT,CASSGLREKLFF
TRBJ2-2,-,TRBV7-8,many,TGTGCCAGCAGCCTAGGGACTTACCGCACCGGGGAGCTGTTTTTT,CASSLGTYRTGELFF
TRBJ2-7,TRBD2,TRBV5-1,few,TGCGCCAGCAGCTTGGTGCCTAGCGGGAGTAATTACGAGCAGTACTTC,CASSLVPSGSNYEQYF
TRBJ1-4,-,TRBV9,many,TGTGCCAGCAGCGTAGGAGGGGGGGGCGCAGAAGAAAAACTGTTTTTT,CASSVGGGGAEEKLFF
TRBJ2-5,TRBD1,TRBV6-5,many,TGTGCCAGTTTCAGGGGGCGCGGGGAGACCCAGTACTTC,CASFRGRGETQYF
TRBJ2-3,-,TRBV12-3/TRBV12-4,many,TGTGCCAGCAGTGCTAGATGGGGACATACAGATACGCAGTATTTT,CASSARWGHTDTQYF
TRBJ2-5,-,TRBV7-2,-,TGTGCCAGCAGCCCCTTGGGGCTAGAGGGGGTGGGGACCCAGTACTTC,CASSPLGLEGVGTQYF
TRBJ2-1,-,TRBV12-5,-,TGTGCTAGTGGTCCCCAGCGGGAGCAGTTCTTC,CASGPQREQFF
TRBJ2-7,TRBD2,TRBV2,many,TGTGCCAGCAGTGAAATGTGGGGACTAGCGGGAGGCTCAAGGGTTTACGAGCAGTACTTC,CASSEMWGLAGGSRVYEQYF
TRBJ2-6,-,TRBV7-9,many,TGTGCCAGCAGCCAACGGGCCAACGTCCTGACTTTC,CASSQRANVLTF
TRBJ2-1,TRBD1,TRBV25-1,many,TGTGCCAGCAGTGTTCCCAACAGGGGTAACGGGCTAGTGGTCCGGGGGCAGTTCTTC,CASSVPNRGNGLVVRGQFF
TRBJ2-1,TRBD2,TRBV11-1,few,TGTGCCAGCAGCGCCCCCGGGACTAGTACTGAGCAGTTCTTC,CASSAPGTSTEQFF
TRBJ2-5,-,TRBV5-1,many,TGCGCCAGCAGCTTGGGTACACAAGAGACCCAGTACTTC,CASSLGTQETQYF
TRBJ2-1,-,TRBV24-1,few,TGTGCCACCAGTTCCGGGGGAGGCAATGAGCAGTTCTTC,CATSSGGGNEQFF
TRBJ2-1,-,TRBV7-2,once,TGTCCCAGCAGCTCCCCCGCCGGACTCCCGCTATCACATGAGCAGTTCTTC,CPSSSPAGLPLSHEQFF
TRBJ1-3,-,TRBV30,many,TGTGCCTGGAGTAAGCTGCGGCGCACCATATATTTT,CAWSKLRRTIYF
TRBJ2-7,-,TRBV20-1,many,TGCAGTGCTAGGGGGCTAAGTGGGGCCTACGCGTACGAGCAGTACTTC,CSARGLSGAYAYEQYF
TRBJ2-2,-,TRBV5-5,-,TGTGCCAGCAGATCGGGACTCTCCAACACCGGGGAGCTGTTTTTT,CASRSGLSNTGELFF
TRBJ2-4,TRBD2,TRBV20-1,many,TGCAGTGCTACGAGGACTAGCCGGGACATTCAGTACTTC,CSATRTSRDIQYF
TRBJ2-3,-,TRBV28,-,TGTGCCAGCAGTTTGGGGACACCACCAGATACGCAGTATTTT,CASSLGTPPDTQYF
TRBJ2-3,TRBD2,TRBV3-1,-,TGTGCCAGCAGCAAGCGGGGCCTTTCCACAGAGCTGCAGTATTTT,CASSKRGLSTELQYF
TRBJ2-1,-,TRBV20-1,many,TGCAGTGCTCCCCCCCATGAGCAGTTCTTC,CSAPPHEQFF
TRBJ2-1,TRBD2,TRBV5-1,many,TGCGCCAGCAGCGCCGTCGGAGCGGGAGTTAACAATGAGCAGTTCTTC,CASSAVGAGVNNEQFF
TRBJ1-1,-,TRBV29-1,many,TGCAGCGTTGAAGTGGGGACTGAAGCTTTCTTT,CSVEVGTEAFF
TRBJ2-5,TRBD2,TRBV5-1,many,TGCGCCAGCATCCTCCCGATAGCGGGAGGGCCCCCAGGGGAGACCCAGTACTTC,CASILPIAGGPPGETQYF
TRBJ2-3,TRBD2,TRBV12-3/TRBV12-4,many,TGTGCCAGCAGTTTAATAGGCGGGAGCGGAACAGATACGCAGTATTTT,CASSLIGGSGTDTQYF
TRBJ1-1,-,TRBV4-1,many,TGCGCCAGCAGCCACATGCTGACCGAGCGTGGCGCTGAAGCTTTCTTT,CASSHMLTERGAEAFF
TRBJ1-2,-,TRBV20-1,many,TGCAGTGCTAGAGAGGAGGGCTGGGGCTACACCTTC,CSAREEGWGYTF
TRBJ2-3,TRBD1,TRBV11-1,many,TGTGCCAGCATCGACAGGGCCGGCCGAGAGAACACAGATACGCAGTATTTT,CASIDRAGRENTDTQYF
TRBJ2-5,-,TRBV7-9,many,TGTGCCAGCAGCCCCCCGGGCCAAGAGACCCAGTACTTC,CASSPPGQETQYF
TRBJ2-2,-,TRBV5-4,many,TGTGCCAGCAGCCTGGTATACAACCCGGCCGGGGAGCTGTTTTTT,CASSLVYNPAGELFF
TRBJ2-5,-,TRBV27,many,TGTGCCAGCAGTTTAGTAGCGACCGAAGAGACCCAGTACTTC,CASSLVATEETQYF
TRBJ2-7,TRBD1,TRBV20-1,many,TGCAGTGCGGGACAGGCGCCGTACGAGCAGTACTTC,CSAGQAPYEQYF